This TCR beta chain emerged from a study of cytomegalovirus exposure and HLA in healthy donors. Looking at the study overall: Inside one of the first data releases sat some 93 million unique TCRs taken from HLA-typed donors.

The PCR was carried out with 60 Vbeta primers and 13 Jbeta primers. Per the original data handling: Around 10 million shared chains were among approximately 87 million unique TCR beta chains counted in a later analysis. Sequencing was performed with immunoSEQ multiplex PCR; in TCRdb, only in-frame clones are kept and a portion is missing. V and J calls and clone size are those listed in that table; D and trimming were worked out from the DNA. The sample records some 130,000 clones, about four fifths being singletons. A word on this clone: Its antigen is still unknown.

Whole-study findings and limits: The study labeled fewer than 200 TCR beta chains cytomegalovirus-associated.

Specimen: PBMCs. The clonotype originates from a young man in good health.

The CDR3 DNA reads as TGCGCCAGCAGCTCCGCGCCTACAGGGGCCGCGTATGGCTACACCTTC. Translation gives CASSSAPTGAAYGYTF. This sequence joins TRBV5-1 and TRBJ1-2, with 7 bases fitting TRBD1. The CDR3 is 16 residues long. Germline-derived CDR1 and CDR2 are SGHRS and YFSETQ. Trimming took 3 bases from V and 5 from J; bases not matched to a gene: 13.